Listed here are 12 T cell receptor beta chains from one sample, sequenced in a study of blood T cell repertoires in COVID-19. Sequenced by immunoSEQ multiplex PCR; TCRdb stores in-frame clones only, minus some. Of about 50,000 clones listed, 80% to 90% were seen once; the top ten hold roughly an eighth. Sequencing was done on a sample of peripheral blood. These TCRs come from a human donor with active COVID-19. The donor label of this sample is uncertain.

The chain couples TRBV9 to TRBJ1-2; D perhaps matches TRBD1 (6 bases). The CDR3 runs 15 residues. The V and J ends lost 0 bases and 5 bases respectively, with 14 bases between them. The germline V gene has CDR1 SGDLS and CDR2 YYNGEE. CDR3 region: CASSVGQGLGYGYTF. The CDR3 DNA follows: TGTGCCAGCAGCGTAGGTCAGGGGCTCGGATATGGCTACACCTTC. Full variable domain (rest looked up from reference TRBV9 and TRBJ1-2): DSGVTQTPKHLITATGQRVTLRCSPRSGDLSVYWYQQSLDQGLQFLIQYYNGEERAKGNILERFSAQQFPDLHSELNLSSLELGDSALYFCASSVGQGLGYGYTFGSGTRLTVV.

The genes are TRBV4-1 and TRBJ2-2; 12 bases are shared with TRBD2. CDR3 size: 19 residues. The V gene end was trimmed by 0 bases and the J gene end by 0 bases; junction bases not matched to a gene: 5. CDR1 is MGHRA, CDR2 YSYEKL, per germline. In nucleotides, the CDR3 is TGCGCCAGCAGCCAAGATCTGAGACTAGCGGGAGCGAACACCGGGGAGCTGTTTTTT. This codes for CASSQDLRLAGANTGELFF.

The chain employs TRBV4-1 and TRBJ2-1, with 10 bases lining up with TRBD2. The V gene end was trimmed by 1 base and the J gene end by 10 bases; junction bases not matched to a gene: 16. The CDR3 length is 18 residues. CDR1 is MGHRA, CDR2 YSYEKL, per germline. The CDR3 sequence is CASSQVGLAGAEVGEQFF. In nucleotides, the CDR3 is TGCGCCAGCAGCCAAGTAGGCCTAGCGGGGGCCGAGGTGGGGGAGCAGTTCTTC.

V gene TRBV28 combines with J gene TRBJ1-4, with TRBD1 matching 9 bases. In germline, CDR1 is MDHEN, CDR2 SYDVKM. Trimming took 1 base from V and 7 from J; bases not matched to a gene: 13. This CDR3 has 18 residues. CDR3 amino acids: CASSLFSRTGGVFEKLFF. CDR3 in DNA: TGTGCCAGCAGTTTATTTAGTCGAACAGGGGGCGTTTTTGAAAAACTGTTTTTT.

V gene TRBV19 combines with J gene TRBJ1-5; D is uncertain. CDR1 is LNHDA and CDR2 is SQIVND in the germline V gene (reference sequence). This CDR3 is built from 15 residues. The V and J ends lost 6 bases and 1 base respectively, with 13 bases between them. CDR3: CASSMRVWSNQPQHF. CDR3 bases: TGTGCCAGTAGCATGAGGGTTTGGAGCAATCAGCCCCAGCATTTT.

This chain connects TRBV27 to TRBJ1-1, with no clear D. Germline assignment: CDR1 MNHEY and CDR2 SMNVEV (reference sequence). V lost 2 bases and J 4 bases, leaving 11 bases between the germline ends. This CDR3 comprises 14 residues. This CDR3 reads CASSLTLGVTEAFF. The CDR3, as DNA: TGTGCCAGCAGTTTAACCTTGGGAGTCACTGAAGCTTTCTTT.

J is TRBJ1-1 and V is TRBV14; 7 bases line up with TRBD1. CDR3 length: 14 amino acids. CDR1 SGHDN and CDR2 FVKESK come from the germline V gene. Trimming cost V 6 bases and J 5 bases; bases outside gene matches: 9. The CDR3 protein is CASRKETGETEAFF. The CDR3 DNA reads as TGTGCCAGCAGAAAAGAAACAGGGGAGACTGAAGCTTTCTTT.

The chain combines TRBV5-1 with TRBJ2-7; 12 nucleotides align to TRBD2. Unmatched junction bases numbered 12, after V lost 4 bases and J lost 7 bases. The CDR3 has 16 amino acids. Germline CDR1 reads SGHRS; CDR2 reads YFSETQ. This CDR3 reads CASSPRGLAGPEEQYF. The CDR3 coding sequence is TGCGCCAGCAGCCCTCGAGGACTAGCGGGACCCGAAGAGCAGTACTTC.

The chain combines TRBV4-2 with TRBJ1-4; TRBD1 might be the D (6 bases). Germline assignment: CDR1 LGHNA and CDR2 YNFKEQ. The V end was cut by 4 bases, the J end by 0 bases, with 21 bases between. CDR3 length: 19 residues. The CDR3 DNA reads as TGTGCCAGCAGCCCTTTCGAAGGGGACATAAGTGCAACTAATGAAAAACTGTTTTTT. This translates into CASSPFEGDISATNEKLFF.

The chain employs TRBV27 and TRBJ2-2; no definite D call. V lost 5 bases and J 2 bases, leaving 12 bases between the germline ends. The germline gives CDR1 MNHEY, CDR2 SMNVEV (reference sequence). CDR3 size: 15 residues. The CDR3 spells CASSLDLFNTGELFF. DNA of the CDR3: TGTGCCAGCAGTCTTGACTTGTTCAACACCGGGGAGCTGTTTTTT.

This clone has more than one count but fewer than ten. In DNA, the CDR3 is TGTGCCAGCAGCTCTAGCGGGGGGGCTTTCAATGAGCAGTTCTTC. Protein product: CASSSSGGAFNEQFF. V gene TRBV7-9 combines with J gene TRBJ2-1, with 12 bases matching TRBD2. The V segment lost 4 bases and the J segment 6 bases; nucleotides outside the gene matches: 4. CDR3 length equals 15 residues. Germline-derived CDR1 and CDR2 are SEHNR and FQNEAQ (reference sequence).

The gene calls are TRBV29-1 and TRBJ2-1; TRBD2 aligns across 10 bases. V gave up 4 bases and J gave up 6 bases; unmatched junction bases: 9. Germline CDR1 and CDR2: SQVTM and ANQGSEA. CDR3 length equals 15 residues. CDR3 DNA: TGCAGCGTTGCACGTAGACTAGCGGGTTTCAATGAGCAGTTCTTC. Protein sequence: CSVARRLAGFNEQFF.